This T cell receptor beta chain comes out of a study of T cells in Graves' hyperthyroidism and ophthalmopathy. Together with thyroid ultrasound, orbital computed tomography, serum thyroxine and TRAb, clinical symptoms were used for diagnoses. The PBMCs had their origin in around 10 ml of fresh peripheral blood. Authors of the study amplified TCR beta CDR3 regions from RNA transcripts. First-round RT-PCR of the TCR CDR3 relied on the HTBI primer set. MiXCR, run by TCRdb on the multiplex PCR reads, gives a single entry per CDR3 protein. The sample contains around 390,000 distinct CDR3 sequences, about 14% of which appear only once. CDR3 length: 12 amino acids. V was pared by 0 bases and J by 5 bases, with 8 bases between. Germline V CDR1 and CDR2: GTSNPN, SVGIG (reference sequence). Broader study findings: The model identified upcoming ophthalmopathy a median about 7.1 months ahead of onset. In the analysis, a 13 V-J model separated ophthalmopathy from stable hyperthyroidism.

This clonotype appeared many times. The antigen remains undetermined. This clonotype was sampled from a woman aged 25 to 39 with Graves' ophthalmopathy. The J gene is TRBJ2-7, the V gene TRBV30; D not certain. The specimen sequenced was blood. The CDR3 protein is CAWSVVGHEQYF. DNA of the CDR3: TGTGCCTGGAGTGTAGTAGGGCACGAGCAGTACTTC.